A single sample is the source of the 5 T cell receptor beta chains below, sequenced in a study of shared clonotypes between healthy human individuals. Clones were sequenced by immunoSEQ multiplex PCR, and TCRdb holds only the in-frame ones, with some missing. The sample gives around 940,000 clones, about 80% of which show up once; roughly 1.5% is in the top ten. The sample taken for sequencing was memory CD4+ T cells sorted from blood. The subset here: CD45RA-negative fraction. The origin of the receptors is a man younger than 35 in good health.

The CDR3 loop reads CASSDAREGTTEAFF. The CDR3 coding sequence is TGTGCCAGCAGTGATGCCAGGGAAGGGACCACTGAAGCTTTCTTT. V usage is TRBV2 and J usage is TRBJ1-1; TRBD1 is a possible D gene (5 bases). CDR1 SNHLY and CDR2 FYNNEI come from the germline V gene. V gave up 3 bases and J gave up 4 bases, with 15 bases separating them. This CDR3 contains 15 residues.

The rearrangement uses TRBV18 and TRBJ2-1; 7 bases line up with TRBD1. V lost 6 bases, J lost 0 bases, and 5 bases stayed unmatched. Germline assignment: CDR1 KGHSH and CDR2 LQKENI. The CDR3 runs 15 residues. The CDR3: CASSRRTGSYNEQFF. CDR3 coding DNA: TGTGCCAGCTCCAGAAGGACAGGCTCCTACAATGAGCAGTTCTTC.

The V call is TRBV5-4, the J call TRBJ2-7, with D possibly TRBD1 on 6 matching bases. This CDR3 contains 16 residues. Trimming took off 7 bases at V and 4 bases at J, with 24 bases between the two ends. The germline CDR1 and CDR2 sequences are SGHNT and YYREEE (reference sequence). The CDR3 spells CASQMGAGLNSYEQYF. For the CDR3, the DNA is TGTGCCAGCCAGATGGGGGCAGGTTTGAATTCGTACGAGCAGTACTTC. The full variable domain, in which reference TRBV5-4 and TRBJ2-7 provide the parts outside the CDR3, is ETGVTQSPTHLIKTRGQQVTLRCSSQSGHNTVSWYQQALGQGPQFIFQYYREEENGRGNFPPRFSGLQFPNYSSELNVNALELDDSALYLCASQMGAGLNSYEQYFGPGTRLTVT.

This sequence joins TRBV5-1 and TRBJ2-7, with 7 bases that match TRBD1. Germline CDR1 SGHRS, CDR2 YFSETQ. The CDR3 contains 15 residues. J was trimmed by 2 bases and V by 5 bases; bases with no gene match: 10. The CDR3 is CASRGFRDRTYEQYF. CDR3 in DNA: TGCGCCAGCAGGGGGTTCCGGGACAGAACCTACGAGCAGTACTTC.

V usage is TRBV30 and J usage is TRBJ1-1, with D unclear. The CDR3 runs 14 residues. The germline gives CDR1 GTSNPN, CDR2 SVGIG (reference sequence). V lost 1 base and J lost 3, with 12 bases in between. CDR3 sequence reads: CAWSAPVGHTEAFF. The CDR3, as DNA: TGTGCCTGGAGTGCCCCAGTGGGCCACACTGAAGCTTTCTTT.